Presented here are 27 T cell receptor beta chains from one specimen sequenced in a study of OX40 agonist ivuxolimab in advanced cancers. Only in-frame clones appear in the TCRdb table, and some are missing; sequencing was by immunoSEQ multiplex PCR. The data show roughly 90,000 clones, around 88% seen once. The material was CD4+ or CD8+ T cells sorted from blood, obtained in a trial of the OX40 agonist ivuxolimab. These TCRs come from an adult with an advanced solid tumor such as melanoma, head and neck, liver or kidney cancer.

This sequence joins TRBV6-6 and TRBJ2-7; D gene ambiguous. The germline CDR1 and CDR2 sequences are MNHNY and SVGAGI (reference sequence). The V end lost 4 bases, the J end lost 4 bases, and 5 bases lay between the germline ends. This CDR3 has 11 amino acids. The CDR3 spells CASSSTYEQYF. DNA of the CDR3: TGTGCCAGCAGTTCCACATACGAGCAGTACTTC.

The gene calls are TRBV30 and TRBJ1-2; D ambiguous. The CDR3 has 14 residues. Germline values: CDR1 GTSNPN, CDR2 SVGIG (reference sequence). Trimming left V 8 bases short and J 0 bases short, with 16 bases between. CDR3 sequence: CALEGRGSNYGYTF. The CDR3 DNA sequence: TGTGCCCTGGAAGGTAGAGGTTCTAACTATGGCTACACCTTC. Together with reference TRBV30 and TRBJ1-2, the CDR3 gives the full variable domain: SQTIHQWPATLVQPVGSPLSLECTVEGTSNPNLYWYRQAAGRGLQLLFYSVGIGQISSEVPQNLSASRPQDRQFILSSKKLLLSDSGFYLCALEGRGSNYGYTFGSGTRLTVV.

The chain employs TRBV7-2 and TRBJ2-2; D gene uncertain. The CDR3 spans 12 residues. Trimming took off 4 bases at V and 3 bases at J, with 3 bases between the two ends. From germline, CDR1 is SGHTA and CDR2 FQGNSA. The CDR3: CASSSDTGELFF. The CDR3 nucleotides are TGTGCCAGCAGCTCGGACACCGGGGAGCTGTTTTTT.

CDR3 nucleotides: TGTGCCAGCAGCGTACAGGGTAGAAACACTGAAGCTTTCTTT. Protein: CASSVQGRNTEAFF. V is TRBV7-3 and J is TRBJ1-1, with D possibly TRBD1 on 6 matching bases. The ends were cut back, 5 bases at V and 2 bases at J, with 12 bases in the middle. Germline assignment: CDR1 SGHTA and CDR2 FQGTGA. The CDR3 is made up of 14 amino acids.

The chain is built from TRBV19 and TRBJ1-5; 10 nucleotides align to TRBD1. J gave up 7 bases and V 3 bases, and 3 bases lay outside the gene matches. Germline V gives CDR1 LNHDA, CDR2 SQIVND (reference sequence). The CDR3 has 14 residues. The CDR3 loop is CASSIGTGDQPQHF. Here the CDR3 DNA reads TGTGCCAGTAGTATCGGGACAGGGGACCAGCCCCAGCATTTT.

This clone was detected only a few times. This chain joins TRBV18 and TRBJ2-7, with 10 bases identical to TRBD2. The CDR3 is 16 residues long. The J segment lost 7 bases and the V segment lost 1 base, leaving 10 bases of the junction unmatched. Germline values: CDR1 KGHSH, CDR2 LQKENI. CDR3 in DNA: TGTGCCAGCTCACCACAAATAGAGCGGGAGGGTATGGAGCAGTACTTC. Its protein product is CASSPQIEREGMEQYF.

This chain connects TRBV6-1 to TRBJ1-1; 7 bases map to TRBD1. V dropped 4 bases and J dropped 8; count of bases not matched to a gene: 10. The CDR3 is made up of 14 amino acids. CDR1 and CDR2 (germline): MNHNS, SASEGT. The CDR3 loop reads CASSGGTARREAFF. As DNA, the CDR3 is TGTGCCAGCAGTGGCGGGACAGCAAGAAGAGAAGCTTTCTTT.

The J gene is TRBJ2-5, the V gene TRBV7-8, with 8 bases matching TRBD1. The germline CDR1 and CDR2 sequences are SGHVS and FQNEAQ. Germline trimming cut 4 bases from V and 2 bases from J; bases unmatched to any gene: 9. The CDR3 consists of 16 residues. CDR3 sequence reads: CASSWRQGTGQETQYF. The CDR3 DNA sequence: TGTGCCAGCAGCTGGAGACAGGGGACAGGTCAAGAGACCCAGTACTTC.

This chain uses TRBV7-9 with TRBJ2-7; D possibly corresponds to TRBD1 (5 bases). This CDR3 is 12 amino acids long. CDR1 SEHNR and CDR2 FQNEAQ come from the germline V gene (reference sequence). With 5 bases removed from V and 6 bases from J, the gap between germline ends came to 11 bases. CDR3 DNA sequence: TGTGCCAGCAGCCTCCAGGGCTTCGAGCAGTACTTC. This translates into CASSLQGFEQYF.

The rearrangement joins TRBV30 to TRBJ2-2, with TRBD2 matching over 9 bases. The CDR3 has 15 amino acids. CDR1 GTSNPN and CDR2 SVGIG come from the germline V gene (reference sequence). V was pared by 3 bases and J by 5 bases, with 7 bases of the junction left unmatched. This CDR3 is CAWRPHSGRTGELFF. The CDR3 nucleotides are TGTGCCTGGAGACCTCATAGCGGGAGAACCGGGGAGCTGTTTTTT.

This chain uses TRBV5-6 with TRBJ2-5, with D uncertain. Trimming cost V 1 base and J 5 bases, with 6 bases left between them. This CDR3 is 12 amino acids long. Germline CDR1 is SGHDT and CDR2 is YYEEEE. CDR3 nucleotides: TGTGCCAGCAGCTTGTCGGACGAGACCCAGTACTTC. It yields the protein CASSLSDETQYF. The full variable domain, with the rest looked up from reference TRBV5-6 and TRBJ2-5, is DAGVTQSPTHLIKTRGQQVTLRCSPKSGHDTVSWYQQALGQGPQFIFQYYEEEERQRGNFPDRFSGHQFPNYSSELNVNALLLGDSALYLCASSLSDETQYFGPGTRLLVL.

The chain employs TRBV5-1 and TRBJ1-1; D is uncertain. The V gene's germline CDR1 is SGHRS and CDR2 YFSETQ. This CDR3 has 14 amino acids. Trimming left V 2 bases short and J 1 base short, with 9 bases between. In DNA, the CDR3 is TGCGCCAGCAGCTTTAGCGGGTCGAACACTGAAGCTTTCTTT. Translation: CASSFSGSNTEAFF. Drawing the rest from reference TRBV5-1 and TRBJ1-1, the complete variable domain is KAGVTQTPRYLIKTRGQQVTLSCSPISGHRSVSWYQQTPGQGLQFLFEYFSETQRNKGNFPGRFSGRQFSNSRSEMNVSTLELGDSALYLCASSFSGSNTEAFFGQGTRLTVV.

The gene calls are TRBV2 and TRBJ1-3, with D possibly being TRBD1 (6 bases). Germline V gene data show CDR1 as SNHLY and CDR2 as FYNNEI. V shed 0 bases and J shed 8 bases, with 11 bases lying between them. The CDR3 sequence is 14 residues long. CDR3 bases: TGTGCCAGCAGTGAAGCACAGGGAAGGGACACCATATATTTT. Amino acid sequence: CASSEAQGRDTIYF.

The V gene is TRBV19, the J gene TRBJ1-3; the match to TRBD1 covers 8 bases. The J segment lost 1 base and the V segment lost 3 bases, leaving 5 bases of the junction unmatched. Germline V gives CDR1 LNHDA, CDR2 SQIVND (reference sequence). The CDR3 length is 16 residues. The CDR3 loop is CASSIPGGPSGNTIYF. CDR3 sequence (DNA): TGTGCCAGTAGTATTCCAGGGGGCCCTTCTGGAAACACCATATATTTT.

The V gene is TRBV5-4, the J gene TRBJ1-5; 9 positions match TRBD1. The V gene's germline CDR1 is SGHNT and CDR2 YYREEE (reference sequence). J lost 5 bases, V lost 4 bases, and 4 bases had no gene match. The CDR3 extends over 14 amino acids. CDR3 residues: CASSTRDRDQPQHF. The CDR3 DNA is TGTGCCAGCAGCACCCGGGACAGGGATCAGCCCCAGCATTTT.

The rearrangement joins TRBV4-2 to TRBJ1-2; 7 bases are a match to TRBD1. Germline V gene data show CDR1 as LGHNA and CDR2 as YNFKEQ. V dropped 0 bases and J dropped 1; count of bases not matched to a gene: 5. This CDR3 has 16 residues. The CDR3 nucleotides read TGTGCCAGCAGCCAAGAAGGGACAGCCAATAACTATGGCTACACCTTC. Translation: CASSQEGTANNYGYTF.

The chain's CDR3 is CASSRGRSTEAFF. The CDR3 DNA sequence: TGTGCCAGCTCCAGGGGACGAAGCACTGAAGCTTTCTTT. V gene TRBV6-1 combines with J gene TRBJ1-1; maybe TRBD1 (6 bases). This CDR3 contains 13 residues. The V and J ends lost 8 bases and 4 bases respectively, with 14 bases between them. The V gene's germline CDR1 is MNHNS and CDR2 SASEGT.

V gene TRBV6-6 combines with J gene TRBJ1-2, with 7 bases identical to TRBD1. There are 13 residues in the CDR3. CDR1 is MNHNY and CDR2 is SVGAGI in the germline V gene (reference sequence). The junction had 7 bases not matched to a gene; V was cut back by 6 bases and J by 6 bases. The DNA of the CDR3 is TGTGCCAGCAGCCCCCAGGGGGGGAATGGCTACACCTTC. It codes for CASSPQGGNGYTF.

This chain links TRBV4-1 with TRBJ2-3, with TRBD2 identical over 9 bases. Germline CDR1 is MGHRA and CDR2 is YSYEKL. The CDR3 runs to 18 residues. Trimming cost V 3 bases and J 3 bases; bases outside gene matches: 13. CDR3 protein: CASSHLGQRGARTDTQYF. CDR3 nucleotides: TGCGCCAGCAGCCACCTCGGGCAGCGGGGGGCCAGGACAGATACGCAGTATTTT.

Only one count was recorded for this clone. This CDR3 reads CASSLPTGAVKNIQYF. The DNA for the CDR3 is TGTGCCAGCAGTCTTCCCACGGGGGCGGTAAAGAACATTCAGTACTTC. This rearrangement joins TRBV28 to TRBJ2-4; the D gene could be TRBD1 or TRBD2 (6 bases each). This CDR3 has 16 residues. CDR1 MDHEN and CDR2 SYDVKM come from the germline V gene. V lost 5 bases and J lost 7, with 21 bases in between. Full variable domain (rest looked up from reference TRBV28 and TRBJ2-4): DVKVTQSSRYLVKRTGEKVFLECVQDMDHENMFWYRQDPGLGLRLIYFSYDVKMKEKGDIPEGYSVSREKKERFSLILESASTNQTSMYLCASSLPTGAVKNIQYFGAGTRLSVL.

This sequence joins TRBV2 and TRBJ1-3; no firm D call. This CDR3 is built from 14 residues. V dropped 7 bases and J dropped 1 base, with 11 bases sitting between them. CDR1 is SNHLY and CDR2 is FYNNEI in the germline V gene. The CDR3 nucleotides are TGTGCCAGCAAGACCTGGACGTCTGGAAACACCATATATTTT. Amino acid sequence: CASKTWTSGNTIYF.

Points on this clone: One junction end does not reproduce the germline sequence, and a read error may be involved. The chain joins TRBV11-2 to TRBJ1-3; D gene uncertain. Germline CDR1 reads SGHAT; CDR2 reads FQNNGV. The CDR3 consists of 14 residues. CDR3 coding DNA: TGTGCCAGCAGATTAACCATCGGCGGAAGCACCATATATTTT. It codes for CASRLTIGGSTIYF.

V and J are TRBV11-2 and TRBJ2-7; TRBD1 aligns across 9 bases. Germline V gene lookup returns CDR1 SGHAT and CDR2 FQNNGV. The CDR3 runs to 15 residues. The ends lost 3 bases at V and 3 bases at J; junction bases unmatched: 6. The CDR3 loop is CASSFLGTGNYEQYF. The DNA for the CDR3 is TGTGCCAGCAGCTTCCTCGGGACAGGGAACTACGAGCAGTACTTC.

This rearrangement joins TRBV12-5 to TRBJ1-2; 9 bases match TRBD1. Germline V lookup: CDR1 LGHNT, CDR2 FRNRAP. CDR3 length equals 15 residues. The V and J ends lost 7 bases and 6 bases, in that order; junction bases with no gene match: 12. The CDR3, as DNA: TGTGCTAGTGCACCCGGACAGGGGTCCTTCAATGGCTACACCTTC. Translated: CASAPGQGSFNGYTF.

As regards this clone: This specimen includes other DNA sequences encoding the same CDR3. The chain couples TRBV6-1 to TRBJ1-1; TRBD1 matches 11 bases. The CDR3 totals 15 residues. Germline CDR1 is MNHNS and CDR2 is SASEGT. The CDR3 DNA reads TGTTCCTCCTCCTCAGGGGGGACAGGGGGCACTGAAGCTTTCTTT. It encodes CSSSSGGTGGTEAFF.

This chain joins TRBV12-5 and TRBJ2-1; no reliable D call. The CDR3 runs to 12 residues. Trimming left V 3 bases short and J 9 bases short, with 9 bases between. CDR1 is LGHNT and CDR2 is FRNRAP in the germline V gene. The CDR3 sequence is CASGLEIGEQFF. CDR3 nucleotides: TGTGCTAGTGGTTTAGAAATTGGTGAGCAGTTCTTC.

The chain joins TRBV28 to TRBJ2-1; tentatively, D is TRBD1 or TRBD2 (5 bases each). Between the trimmed V and J ends, which lost 3 bases and 5 bases, there was a span of 14 bases. From germline, CDR1 is MDHEN and CDR2 SYDVKM. This CDR3 is 15 amino acids long. Written as DNA, the CDR3 is TGTGCCAGCAGTTTCTACCGGGACGCGGACAATGAGCAGTTCTTC. The encoded protein is CASSFYRDADNEQFF.